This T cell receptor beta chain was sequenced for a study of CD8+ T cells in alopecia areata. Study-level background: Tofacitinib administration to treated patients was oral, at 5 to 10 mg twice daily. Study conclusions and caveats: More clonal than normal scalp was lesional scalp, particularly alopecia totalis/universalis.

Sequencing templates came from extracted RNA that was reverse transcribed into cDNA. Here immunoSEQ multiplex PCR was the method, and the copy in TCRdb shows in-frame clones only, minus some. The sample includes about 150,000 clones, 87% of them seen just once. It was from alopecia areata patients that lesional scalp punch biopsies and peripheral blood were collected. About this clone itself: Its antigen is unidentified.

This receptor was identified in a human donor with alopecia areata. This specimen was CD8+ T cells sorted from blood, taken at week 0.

CDR3 in amino acids: CASNAAGQGSEAFF. The CDR3, as DNA: TGTGCCAGCAACGCCGCGGGACAGGGTTCTGAAGCTTTCTTT. The gene calls are TRBV9 and TRBJ1-1; 9 nucleotides agree with TRBD1. Germline V gene data show CDR1 as SGDLS and CDR2 as YYNGEE. The CDR3 spans 14 residues. V was pared by 6 bases and J by 6 bases, with 9 bases of the junction left unmatched.